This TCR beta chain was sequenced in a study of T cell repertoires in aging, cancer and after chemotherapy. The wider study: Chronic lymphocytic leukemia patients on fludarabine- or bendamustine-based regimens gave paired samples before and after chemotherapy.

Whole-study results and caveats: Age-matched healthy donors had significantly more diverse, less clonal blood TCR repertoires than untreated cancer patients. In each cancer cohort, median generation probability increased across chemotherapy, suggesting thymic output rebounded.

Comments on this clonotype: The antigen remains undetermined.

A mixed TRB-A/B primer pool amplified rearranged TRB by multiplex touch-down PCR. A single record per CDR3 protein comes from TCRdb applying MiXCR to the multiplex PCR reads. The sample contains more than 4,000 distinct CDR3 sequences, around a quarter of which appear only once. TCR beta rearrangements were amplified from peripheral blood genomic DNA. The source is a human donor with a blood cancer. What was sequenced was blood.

The CDR3 bases are TGTGCCAGCTCACTTAACGGGGGGCTCGAGAACACTGAAGCTTTCTTT. It encodes CASSLNGGLENTEAFF. V gene TRBV18 combines with J gene TRBJ1-1, with D possibly matching TRBD1 (6 bases). The CDR3 is made up of 16 amino acids. The germline gives CDR1 KGHSH, CDR2 LQKENI. V shed 4 bases and J shed 1 base, with 16 bases lying between them.